This entry is about one T cell receptor beta chain. Its antigen remains unknown. Deletions cut 3 bases from V and 6 bases from J, with 0 bases between. The CDR3 contains 11 residues. Germline CDR1 reads SNHLY; CDR2 reads FYNNEI. The data were taken from a study of vaccination and CD4 T cells after COVID-19. About the study: Cultures serving as controls received a peptide pool (CEFX or HIV-1 Nef) or no peptide. Whole-study results and caveats: Convalescent patients' median share of reactive clones seen only post-vaccination was more than 65%.

Sequencing of DNA taken from cultured CD4+ T cells relied on the Oncomine TCR Beta short-read assay. TCRdb reanalysed the PCR reads using MiXCR and keeps one entry per CDR3 protein. The table lists 12,000 or so distinct CDR3 sequences, more than 20% of them singletons. Treatment here: roughly 10-day PBMC culture with coronavirus spike peptide pools or control peptides (ViraFEST assay). This chain links TRBV2 with TRBJ1-6; no reliable D call. Source: CD4+ T cells from blood, cultured in vitro, taken after SARS-CoV-2 vaccination. The TCR originated in a human donor who had recovered from COVID-19. This chain's CDR3 is CASSDNSPLHF. DNA of the CDR3: TGTGCCAGCAGTGATAATTCACCCCTCCACTTT.